Detailed here is one T cell receptor (beta chain). These data belong to a study of blood T cell repertoires in COVID-19. Study-level background: Donors in the United States, Italy and Spain gave samples during acute or convalescent COVID-19.

Per the study methods: The authors estimated nucleated cell counts from reference gene primer amplification. Here immunoSEQ multiplex PCR was the method, and the copy in TCRdb shows in-frame clones only, minus some. The V and J calls and the clone size are those of that table, but D and trimming were determined from the DNA. The top ten clones hold 9.5% to 10% of a sample with roughly 77,000 clones, over 70% of them seen once. Trimming cost V 0 bases and J 0 bases; bases outside gene matches: 0. The germline V gene encodes CDR1 MNHNY and CDR2 SVGAGI (reference sequence). The CDR3 extends over 16 amino acids.

The sample comprised peripheral blood. This TCR came from a human donor in a cohort sampled during active COVID-19. The J gene is TRBJ1-3, the V gene TRBV6-6; 9 bases line up with TRBD1. The CDR3: CASSYSTGGSGNTIYF. The CDR3 DNA sequence: TGTGCCAGCAGTTACTCGACAGGGGGCTCTGGAAACACCATATATTTT.